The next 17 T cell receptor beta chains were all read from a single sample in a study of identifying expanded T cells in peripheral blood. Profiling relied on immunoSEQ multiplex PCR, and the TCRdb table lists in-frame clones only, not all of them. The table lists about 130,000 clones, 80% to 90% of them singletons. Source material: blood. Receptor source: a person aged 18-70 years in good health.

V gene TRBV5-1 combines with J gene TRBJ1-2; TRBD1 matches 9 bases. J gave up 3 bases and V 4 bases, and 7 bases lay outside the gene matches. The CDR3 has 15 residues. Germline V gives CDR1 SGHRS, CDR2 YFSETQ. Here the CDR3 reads CASSPGQGSHYGYTF. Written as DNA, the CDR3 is TGCGCCAGCAGCCCGGGACAGGGTTCCCACTATGGCTACACCTTC.

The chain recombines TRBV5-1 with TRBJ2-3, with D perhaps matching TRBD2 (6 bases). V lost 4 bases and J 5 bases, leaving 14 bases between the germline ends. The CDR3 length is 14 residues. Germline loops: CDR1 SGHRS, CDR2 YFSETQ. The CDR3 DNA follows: TGCGCCAGCAGCACGGAGCGGGCTTTAGATACGCAGTATTTT. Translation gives CASSTERALDTQYF.

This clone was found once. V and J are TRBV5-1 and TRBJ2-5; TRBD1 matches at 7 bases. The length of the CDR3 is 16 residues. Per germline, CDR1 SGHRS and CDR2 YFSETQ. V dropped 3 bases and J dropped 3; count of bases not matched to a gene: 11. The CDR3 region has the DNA TGCGCCAGCAGCTCAACAGGGGTCGGCAGAAAAGAGACCCAGTACTTC. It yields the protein CASSSTGVGRKETQYF. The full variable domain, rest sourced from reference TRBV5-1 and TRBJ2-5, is KAGVTQTPRYLIKTRGQQVTLSCSPISGHRSVSWYQQTPGQGLQFLFEYFSETQRNKGNFPGRFSGRQFSNSRSEMNVSTLELGDSALYLCASSSTGVGRKETQYFGPGTRLLVL.

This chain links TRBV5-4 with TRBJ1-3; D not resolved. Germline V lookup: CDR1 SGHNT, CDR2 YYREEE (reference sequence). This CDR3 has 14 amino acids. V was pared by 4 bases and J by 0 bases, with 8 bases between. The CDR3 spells CASSRGGSGNTIYF. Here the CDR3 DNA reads TGTGCCAGCAGCCGTGGTGGCTCTGGAAACACCATATATTTT. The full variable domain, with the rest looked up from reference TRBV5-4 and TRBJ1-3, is ETGVTQSPTHLIKTRGQQVTLRCSSQSGHNTVSWYQQALGQGPQFIFQYYREEENGRGNFPPRFSGLQFPNYSSELNVNALELDDSALYLCASSRGGSGNTIYFGEGSWLTVV.

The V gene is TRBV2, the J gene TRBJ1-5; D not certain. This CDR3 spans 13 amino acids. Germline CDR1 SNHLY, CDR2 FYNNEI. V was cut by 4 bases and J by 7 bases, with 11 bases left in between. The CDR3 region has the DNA TGTGCCAGCAGTGGAGGGTTGGGACAGCCCCAGCATTTT. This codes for CASSGGLGQPQHF.

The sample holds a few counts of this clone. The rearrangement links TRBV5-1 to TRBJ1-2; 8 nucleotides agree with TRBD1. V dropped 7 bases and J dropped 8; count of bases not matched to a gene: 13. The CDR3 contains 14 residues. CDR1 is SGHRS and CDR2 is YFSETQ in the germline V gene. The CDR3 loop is CASGPGGLQAGYTF. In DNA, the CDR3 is TGCGCCAGCGGCCCAGGGGGCTTACAGGCCGGCTACACCTTC.

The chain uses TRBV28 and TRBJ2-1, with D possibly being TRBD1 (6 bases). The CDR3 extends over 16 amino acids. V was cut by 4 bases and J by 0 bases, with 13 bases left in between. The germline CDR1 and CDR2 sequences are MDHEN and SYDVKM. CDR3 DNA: TGTGCCAGCAGTTCATACAGGGACGGCTCCTACAATGAGCAGTTCTTC. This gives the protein CASSSYRDGSYNEQFF.

The CDR3: CASSQDRAGISYEQYF. Here the CDR3 DNA reads TGCGCCAGCAGCCAAGATCGAGCAGGAATCTCCTACGAGCAGTACTTC. The V gene is TRBV4-1, the J gene TRBJ2-7, with D unclear. Trimming shortened V by 0 bases and J by 0 bases, and 12 bases separated the two germline ends. Germline V gene sequence: CDR1 MGHRA, CDR2 YSYEKL. This CDR3 is built from 16 residues.

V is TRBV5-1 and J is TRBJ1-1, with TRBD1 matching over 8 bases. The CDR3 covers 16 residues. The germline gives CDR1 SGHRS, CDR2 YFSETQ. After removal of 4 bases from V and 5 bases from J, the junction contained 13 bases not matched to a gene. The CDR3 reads CASSGSHQGARTEAFF. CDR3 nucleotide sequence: TGCGCCAGCAGCGGGTCCCATCAGGGGGCGCGGACTGAAGCTTTCTTT.

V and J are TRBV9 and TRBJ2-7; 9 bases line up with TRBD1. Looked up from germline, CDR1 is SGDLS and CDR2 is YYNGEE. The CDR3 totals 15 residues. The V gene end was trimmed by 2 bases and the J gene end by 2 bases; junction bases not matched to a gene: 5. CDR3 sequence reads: CASSVGQGRTYEQYF. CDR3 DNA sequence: TGTGCCAGCAGCGTTGGACAGGGGAGGACCTACGAGCAGTACTTC.

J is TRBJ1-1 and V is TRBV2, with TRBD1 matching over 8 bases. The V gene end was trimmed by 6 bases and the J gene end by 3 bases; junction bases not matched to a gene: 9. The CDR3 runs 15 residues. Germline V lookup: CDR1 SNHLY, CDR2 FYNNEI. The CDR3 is CASSRPQGAHTEAFF. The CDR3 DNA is TGTGCCAGCAGCCGACCCCAGGGGGCTCACACTGAAGCTTTCTTT.

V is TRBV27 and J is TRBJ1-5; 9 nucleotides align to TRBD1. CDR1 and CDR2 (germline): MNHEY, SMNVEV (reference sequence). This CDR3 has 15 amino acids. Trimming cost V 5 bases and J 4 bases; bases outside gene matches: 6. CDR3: CASSLQGANNQPQHF. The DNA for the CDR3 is TGTGCCAGCAGTCTACAGGGGGCGAATAATCAGCCCCAGCATTTT.

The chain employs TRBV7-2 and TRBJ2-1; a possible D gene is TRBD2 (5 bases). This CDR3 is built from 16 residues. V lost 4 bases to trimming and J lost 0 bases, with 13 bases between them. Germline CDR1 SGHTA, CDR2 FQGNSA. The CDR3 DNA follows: TGTGCCAGCAGCTCCCTAGGAAGCGGCTCCTACAATGAGCAGTTCTTC. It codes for CASSSLGSGSYNEQFF. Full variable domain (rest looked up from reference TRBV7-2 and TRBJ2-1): GAGVSQSPSNKVTEKGKDVELRCDPISGHTALYWYRQSLGQGLEFLIYFQGNSAPDKSGLPSDRFSAERTGGSVSTLTIQRTQQEDSAVYLCASSSLGSGSYNEQFFGPGTRLTVL.

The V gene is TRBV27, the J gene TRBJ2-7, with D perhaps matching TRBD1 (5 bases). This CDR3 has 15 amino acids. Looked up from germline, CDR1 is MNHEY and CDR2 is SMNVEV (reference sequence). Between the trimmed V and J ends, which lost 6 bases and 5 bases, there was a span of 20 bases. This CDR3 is CASSRTGSLGNEQYF. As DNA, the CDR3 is TGTGCCAGCAGCCGTACAGGATCTTTGGGGAACGAGCAGTACTTC.

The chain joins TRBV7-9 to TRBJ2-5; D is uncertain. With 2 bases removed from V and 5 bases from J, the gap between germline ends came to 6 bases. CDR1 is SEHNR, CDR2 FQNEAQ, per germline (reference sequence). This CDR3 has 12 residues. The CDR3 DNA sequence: TGTGCCAGCAGCTTAAGTTGGGAGACCCAGTACTTC. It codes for CASSLSWETQYF. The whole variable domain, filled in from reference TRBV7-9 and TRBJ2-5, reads DTGVSQNPRHKITKRGQNVTFRCDPISEHNRLYWYRQTLGQGPEFLTYFQNEAQLEKSRLLSDRFSAERPKGSFSTLEIQRTEQGDSAMYLCASSLSWETQYFGPGTRLLVL.

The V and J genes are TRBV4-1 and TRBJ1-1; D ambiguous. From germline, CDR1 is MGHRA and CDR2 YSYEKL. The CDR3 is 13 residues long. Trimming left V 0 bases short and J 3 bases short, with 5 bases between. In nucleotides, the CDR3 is TGCGCCAGCAGCCAAGATACGTACACTGAAGCTTTCTTT. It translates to CASSQDTYTEAFF.

The DNA of the CDR3 is TGTGCCAGCAGACGCGGGGGACAGGGGGAACAGCCCCAGCATTTT. Translated: CASRRGGQGEQPQHF. The chain couples TRBV6-5 to TRBJ1-5, with 11 bases identical to TRBD1. Germline CDR1 and CDR2: MNHEY and SVGAGI. The CDR3 loop spans 15 amino acids. V lost 6 bases, J lost 7 bases, and 8 bases stayed unmatched.